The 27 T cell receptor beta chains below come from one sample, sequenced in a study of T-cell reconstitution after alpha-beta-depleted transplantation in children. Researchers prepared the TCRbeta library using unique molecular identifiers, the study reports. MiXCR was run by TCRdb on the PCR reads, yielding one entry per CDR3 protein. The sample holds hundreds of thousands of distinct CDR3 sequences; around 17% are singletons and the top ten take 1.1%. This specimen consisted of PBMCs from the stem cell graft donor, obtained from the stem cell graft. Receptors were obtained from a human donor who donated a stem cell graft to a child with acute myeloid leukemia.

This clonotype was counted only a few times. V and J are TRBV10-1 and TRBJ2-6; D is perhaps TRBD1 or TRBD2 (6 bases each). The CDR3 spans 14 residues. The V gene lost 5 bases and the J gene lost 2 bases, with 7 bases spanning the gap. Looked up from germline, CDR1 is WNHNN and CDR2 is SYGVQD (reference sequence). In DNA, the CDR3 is TGCGCCAGCAGTCGGGGGCCTGGGGCCAACGTCCTGACTTTC. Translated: CASSRGPGANVLTF.

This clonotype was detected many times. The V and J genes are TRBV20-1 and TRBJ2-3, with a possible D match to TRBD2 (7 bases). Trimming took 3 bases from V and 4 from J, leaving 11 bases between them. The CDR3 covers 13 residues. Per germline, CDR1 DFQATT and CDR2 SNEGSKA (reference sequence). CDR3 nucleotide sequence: TGCAGTGCTAGTACGGGGGGCGCAGATACGCAGTATTTT. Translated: CSASTGGADTQYF.

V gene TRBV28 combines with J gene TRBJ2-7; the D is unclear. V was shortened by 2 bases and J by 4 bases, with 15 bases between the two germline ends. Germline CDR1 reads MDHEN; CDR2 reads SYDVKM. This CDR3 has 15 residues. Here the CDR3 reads CASSLRPAGIYEQYV. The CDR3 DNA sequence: TGTGCCAGCAGTTTACGCCCCGCAGGTATTTACGAGCAGTACGTC.

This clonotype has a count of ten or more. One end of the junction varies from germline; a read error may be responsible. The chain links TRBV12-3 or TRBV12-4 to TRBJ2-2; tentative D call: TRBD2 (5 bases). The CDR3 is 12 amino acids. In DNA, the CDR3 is TGTGCCAGCAGTTTAAGGAATCGGGAAGAGCTTTTT. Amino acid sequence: CASSLRNREELF.

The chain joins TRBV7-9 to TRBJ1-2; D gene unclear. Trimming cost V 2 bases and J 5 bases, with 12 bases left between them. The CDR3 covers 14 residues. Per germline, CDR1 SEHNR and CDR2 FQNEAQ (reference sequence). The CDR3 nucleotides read TGTGCCAGCAGCTTACAAGCGAGGCCTTATGGCTACACCTTC. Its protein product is CASSLQARPYGYTF.

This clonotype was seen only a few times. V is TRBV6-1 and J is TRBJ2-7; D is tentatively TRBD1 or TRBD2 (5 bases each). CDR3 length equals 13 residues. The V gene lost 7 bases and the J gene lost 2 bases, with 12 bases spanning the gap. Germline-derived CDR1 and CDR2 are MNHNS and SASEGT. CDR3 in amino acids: CASKGRRTYEQYF. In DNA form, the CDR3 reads TGTGCCAGCAAGGGACGTCGGACCTACGAGCAGTACTTC.

CDR3 sequence: CSAPLGQGATDTQYF. CDR3 DNA sequence: TGCAGTGCCCCCCTAGGGCAGGGGGCTACAGATACGCAGTATTTT. J is TRBJ2-3 and V is TRBV20-1; 8 bases fit TRBD1. Unmatched junction bases numbered 11, after V lost 6 bases and J lost 3 bases. This CDR3 is 15 amino acids long. CDR1 is DFQATT and CDR2 is SNEGSKA in the germline V gene (reference sequence).

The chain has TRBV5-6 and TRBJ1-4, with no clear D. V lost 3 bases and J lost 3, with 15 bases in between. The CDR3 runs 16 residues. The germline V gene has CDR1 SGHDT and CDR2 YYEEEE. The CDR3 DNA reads TGTGCCAGCAGCTCGCCCGGGCGGGGAGCTAATGAAAAACTGTTTTTT. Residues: CASSSPGRGANEKLFF.

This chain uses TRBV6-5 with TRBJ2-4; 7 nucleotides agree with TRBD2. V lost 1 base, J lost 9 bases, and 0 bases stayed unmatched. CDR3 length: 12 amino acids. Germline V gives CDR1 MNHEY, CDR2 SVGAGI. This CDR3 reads CASSYWGGIQYF. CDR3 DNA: TGTGCCAGCAGTTACTGGGGGGGCATTCAGTACTTC.

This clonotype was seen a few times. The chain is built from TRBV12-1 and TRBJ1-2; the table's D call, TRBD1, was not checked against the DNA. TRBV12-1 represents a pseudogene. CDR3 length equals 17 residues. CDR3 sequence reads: CASSFNPDRGLGYGYTF. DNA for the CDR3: TGCGCCAGCAGCTTCAACCCGGACAGGGGGCTTGGCTATGGCTACACCTTC.

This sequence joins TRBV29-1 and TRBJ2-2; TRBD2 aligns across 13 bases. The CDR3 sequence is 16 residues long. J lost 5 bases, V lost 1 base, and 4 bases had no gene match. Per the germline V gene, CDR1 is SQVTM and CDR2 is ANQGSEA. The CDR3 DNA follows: TGCAGCGTTGAAGGACTAGCGGGGGGAGATACCGGGGAGCTGTTTTTT. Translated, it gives CSVEGLAGGDTGELFF.

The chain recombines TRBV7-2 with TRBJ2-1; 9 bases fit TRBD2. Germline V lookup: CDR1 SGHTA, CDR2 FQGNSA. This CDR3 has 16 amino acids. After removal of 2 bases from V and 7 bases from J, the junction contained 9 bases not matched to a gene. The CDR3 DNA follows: TGTGCCAGCAGCTTAAGATTGCGGGGGGGCCTGAATGAGCAGTTCTTC. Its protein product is CASSLRLRGGLNEQFF. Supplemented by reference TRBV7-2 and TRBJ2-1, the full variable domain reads GAGVSQSPSNKVTEKGKDVELRCDPISGHTALYWYRQSLGQGLEFLIYFQGNSAPDKSGLPSDRFSAERTGGSVSTLTIQRTQQEDSAVYLCASSLRLRGGLNEQFFGPGTRLTVL.

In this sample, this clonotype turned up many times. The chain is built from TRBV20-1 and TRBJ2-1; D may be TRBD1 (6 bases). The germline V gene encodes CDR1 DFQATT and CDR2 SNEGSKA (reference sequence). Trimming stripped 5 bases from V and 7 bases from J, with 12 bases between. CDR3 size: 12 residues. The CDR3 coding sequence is TGCAGTGCTTCTCAGGGGCGGAATGAGCAGTTCTTC. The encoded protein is CSASQGRNEQFF.

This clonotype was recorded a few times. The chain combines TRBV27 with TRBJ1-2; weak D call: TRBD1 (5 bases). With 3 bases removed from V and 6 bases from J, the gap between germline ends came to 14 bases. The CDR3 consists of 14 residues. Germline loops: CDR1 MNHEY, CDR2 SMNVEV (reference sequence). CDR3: CASSFTSLGDGYTF. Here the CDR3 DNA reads TGTGCCAGCAGTTTTACATCCCTAGGGGATGGCTACACCTTC.

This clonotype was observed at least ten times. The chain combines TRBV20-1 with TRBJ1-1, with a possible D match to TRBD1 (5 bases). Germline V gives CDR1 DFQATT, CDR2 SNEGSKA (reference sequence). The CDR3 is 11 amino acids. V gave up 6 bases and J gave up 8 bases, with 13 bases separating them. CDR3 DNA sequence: TGCAGTGCCACGGAGCAGGGAGAAGCTTTCTTT. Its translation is CSATEQGEAFF.

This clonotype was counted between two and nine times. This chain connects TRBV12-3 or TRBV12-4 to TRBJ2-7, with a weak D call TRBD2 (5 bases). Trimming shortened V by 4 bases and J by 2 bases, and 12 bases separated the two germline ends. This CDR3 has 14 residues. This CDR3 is CASSSWSGTYEQYF. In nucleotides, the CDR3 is TGTGCCAGCAGTTCGTGGTCCGGGACCTACGAGCAGTACTTC.

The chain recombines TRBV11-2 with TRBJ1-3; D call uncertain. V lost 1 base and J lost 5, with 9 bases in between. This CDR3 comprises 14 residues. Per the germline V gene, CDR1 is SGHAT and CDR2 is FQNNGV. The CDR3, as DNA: TGTGCCAGCAGCTTAGTGGGAGGAAGAAACACCATATATTTT. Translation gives CASSLVGGRNTIYF.

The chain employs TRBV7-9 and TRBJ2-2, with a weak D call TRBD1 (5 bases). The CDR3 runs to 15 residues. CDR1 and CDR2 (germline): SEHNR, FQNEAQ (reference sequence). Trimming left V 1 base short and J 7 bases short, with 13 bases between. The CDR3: CASSLEYDRGGELFF. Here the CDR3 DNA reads TGTGCCAGCAGCTTAGAATACGACAGAGGCGGGGAGCTGTTTTTT.

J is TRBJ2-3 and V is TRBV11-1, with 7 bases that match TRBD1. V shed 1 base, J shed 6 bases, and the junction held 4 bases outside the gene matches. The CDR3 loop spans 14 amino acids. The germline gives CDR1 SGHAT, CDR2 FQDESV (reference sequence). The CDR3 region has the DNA TGTGCCAGCAGCTTAGTTACAGGGGCGGATACGCAGTATTTT. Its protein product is CASSLVTGADTQYF.

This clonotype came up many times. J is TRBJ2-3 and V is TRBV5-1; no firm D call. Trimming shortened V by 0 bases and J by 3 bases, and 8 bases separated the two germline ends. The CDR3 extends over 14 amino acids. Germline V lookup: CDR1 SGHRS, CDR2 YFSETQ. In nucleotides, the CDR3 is TGCGCCAGCAGCTTGGGACAATCTACAGATACGCAGTATTTT. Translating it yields CASSLGQSTDTQYF.

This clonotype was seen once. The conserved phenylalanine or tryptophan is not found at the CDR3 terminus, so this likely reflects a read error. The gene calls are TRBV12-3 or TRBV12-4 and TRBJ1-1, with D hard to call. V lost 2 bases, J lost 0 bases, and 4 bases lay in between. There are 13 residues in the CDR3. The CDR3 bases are TGTGCCAGCAGTTTAAGTGTGAACACTGAAGCTTTCCTT. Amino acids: CASSLSVNTEAFL.

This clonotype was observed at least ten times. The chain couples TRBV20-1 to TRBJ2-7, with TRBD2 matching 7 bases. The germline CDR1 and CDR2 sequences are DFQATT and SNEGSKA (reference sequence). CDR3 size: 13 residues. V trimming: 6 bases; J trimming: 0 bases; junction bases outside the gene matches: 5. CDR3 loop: CSARDYSSYEQYF. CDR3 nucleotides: TGCAGTGCCCGGGACTACTCCTCCTACGAGCAGTACTTC.

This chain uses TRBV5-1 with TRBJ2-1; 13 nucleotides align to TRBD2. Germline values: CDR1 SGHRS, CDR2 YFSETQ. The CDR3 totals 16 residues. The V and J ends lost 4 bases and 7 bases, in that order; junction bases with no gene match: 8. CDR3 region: CASSARTSGGANEQFF. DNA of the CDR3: TGCGCCAGCAGCGCCCGAACTAGCGGGGGGGCAAATGAGCAGTTCTTC.

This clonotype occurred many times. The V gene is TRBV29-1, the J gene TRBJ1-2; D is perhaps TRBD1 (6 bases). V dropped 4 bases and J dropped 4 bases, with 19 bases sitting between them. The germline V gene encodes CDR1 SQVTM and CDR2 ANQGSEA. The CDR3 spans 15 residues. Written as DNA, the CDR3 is TGCAGCGTTGGAGGGGGAGTCCAGGGAGGCTATGGCTACACCTTC. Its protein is CSVGGGVQGGYGYTF.

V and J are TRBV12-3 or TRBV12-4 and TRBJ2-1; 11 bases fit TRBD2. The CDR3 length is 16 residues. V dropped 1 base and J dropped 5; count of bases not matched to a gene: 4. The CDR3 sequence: CASSLGGLAAHNEQFF. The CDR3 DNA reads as TGTGCCAGCAGTTTAGGGGGACTAGCGGCCCACAATGAGCAGTTCTTC.

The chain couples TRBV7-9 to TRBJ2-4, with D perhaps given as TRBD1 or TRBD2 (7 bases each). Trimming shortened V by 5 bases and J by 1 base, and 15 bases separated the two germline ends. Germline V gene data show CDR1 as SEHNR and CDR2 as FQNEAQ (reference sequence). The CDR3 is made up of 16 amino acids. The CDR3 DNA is TGTGCCAGCAGCCCAGGGGGGGTCCTCGCCAAAAACATTCAGTACTTC. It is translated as CASSPGGVLAKNIQYF.

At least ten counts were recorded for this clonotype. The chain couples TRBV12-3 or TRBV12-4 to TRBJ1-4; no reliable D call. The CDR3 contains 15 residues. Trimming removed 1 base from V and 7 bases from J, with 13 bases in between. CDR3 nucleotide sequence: TGTGCCAGCAGTTTAGGGGATTTGAGGAGTGAAAAACTGTTTTTT. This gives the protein CASSLGDLRSEKLFF.